The 7 T cell receptor beta chains given below trace back to one sample, sequenced in a study of early T cells in non-severe SARS-CoV-2 infection. TCRdb reprocessed the 5' RACE reads via MiXCR and lists one record per CDR3 protein. This table has 54,000 or so distinct CDR3 sequences, over 5% appearing once. Sequencing was done on a sample of whole blood. These receptors all come from an adult who was a healthcare worker with PCR-confirmed SARS-CoV-2 infection or an uninfected control (not recorded which).

This clonotype has a count of ten or more. The V and J genes are TRBV20-1 and TRBJ2-7; D gene unclear. CDR1 is DFQATT and CDR2 is SNEGSKA in the germline V gene (reference sequence). The CDR3 is 13 residues long. Trimming cost V 2 bases and J 12 bases, with 20 bases left between them. DNA for the CDR3: TGCAGTGCTAGACCCTCCCATAGAGAAGGATGGTACTTC. This translates into CSARPSHREGWYF.

The V gene is TRBV11-2, the J gene TRBJ2-3; TRBD2 matches at 8 bases. The CDR3 is 15 amino acids. The germline CDR1 and CDR2 sequences are SGHAT and FQNNGV. J gave up 5 bases and V 5 bases, and 9 bases lay outside the gene matches. The CDR3 reads CASSTRLAGKDTQYF. CDR3 DNA sequence: TGTGCCAGCAGCACCCGGTTAGCGGGGAAAGATACGCAGTATTTT. Looking up the rest from reference TRBV11-2 and TRBJ2-3 gives the full variable domain: EAGVAQSPRYKIIEKRQSVAFWCNPISGHATLYWYQQILGQGPKLLIQFQNNGVVDDSQLPKDRFSAERLKGVDSTLKIQPAKLEDSAVYLCASSTRLAGKDTQYFGPGTRLTVL.

This clonotype was recorded many times. The gene calls are TRBV2 and TRBJ1-5; D remains unclear. Trimming pared 1 base from V and 4 bases from J, leaving 11 bases between. Per germline, CDR1 SNHLY and CDR2 FYNNEI. The CDR3 is 15 amino acids. CDR3 sequence: CASSEGGSSNQPQHF. The CDR3 coding sequence is TGTGCCAGCAGTGAAGGTGGGTCTTCAAATCAGCCCCAGCATTTT. Complete variable domain (other parts from reference TRBV2 and TRBJ1-5): EPEVTQTPSHQVTQMGQEVILRCVPISNHLYFYWYRQILGQKVEFLVSFYNNEISEKSEIFDDQFSVERPDGSNFTLKIRSTKLEDSAMYFCASSEGGSSNQPQHFGDGTRLSIL.

This clonotype occurred a few times. The V call is TRBV2, the J call TRBJ2-3; D uncertain. The V gene's germline CDR1 is SNHLY and CDR2 FYNNEI. V was trimmed by 7 bases and J by 9 bases, leaving 8 bases between them. The CDR3 loop spans 10 amino acids. Here the CDR3 DNA reads TGTGCCAGCACCGGTTTAACGCAGTATTTT. Encoded protein: CASTGLTQYF. Filled out from reference TRBV2 and TRBJ2-3, the complete variable domain reads EPEVTQTPSHQVTQMGQEVILRCVPISNHLYFYWYRQILGQKVEFLVSFYNNEISEKSEIFDDQFSVERPDGSNFTLKIRSTKLEDSAMYFCASTGLTQYFGPGTRLTVL.

At least ten counts were recorded for this clonotype. This chain joins TRBV12-3 or TRBV12-4 and TRBJ1-5; weak D call: TRBD1 (6 bases). V was shortened by 5 bases and J by 1 base, with 12 bases between the two germline ends. CDR3 length: 15 amino acids. Written as DNA, the CDR3 is TGTGCCAGCAGTCGCACAGGGCGGAGCAATCAGCCCCAGCATTTT. It encodes CASSRTGRSNQPQHF.

Ten or more counts support this clonotype. The junction departs from the called germline gene at one end, perhaps through a read error. The rearrangement uses TRBV6-2 or TRBV6-3 and TRBJ2-7; D is undetermined. Germline V gives CDR1 MNHEY, CDR2 SVGEGT. The CDR3 sequence is 11 residues long. CDR3 DNA sequence: TGTGCCAGCAGTTACTCCTTCGAGCAGTACTTC. Protein: CASSYSFEQYF.

V gene TRBV2 combines with J gene TRBJ2-3, with 7 bases fitting TRBD1. This CDR3 has 16 residues. Germline V CDR1 and CDR2: SNHLY, FYNNEI. With V trimmed by 6 bases and J by 0 bases, 9 bases remained unmatched. CDR3 bases: TGTGCCAGCAGCGCATTCCGGGACAGCAGCACAGATACGCAGTATTTT. This sequence encodes CASSAFRDSSTDTQYF.